The 28 T cell receptor beta chains listed next were all sequenced from one sample in a study of T cells expressing NK-cell markers. From the 5' RACE reads, TCRdb lists one entry per CDR3 protein and no DNA. This sample's table reports roughly 420,000 distinct CDR3 sequences. The sequencing input was blood T cells: a sorted CD56 or NKG2C T cell subset, CD4+ or CD8+ T cells, or bulk PBMC T cells (not recorded which). All receptors derive from a woman between 18 and 70 years old in good health.

The chain joins TRBV6-1 to TRBJ2-7; checking the TCRdb D call of TRBD1 is not possible without DNA. The CDR3 is 13 amino acids. The germline V gene has CDR1 MNHNS and CDR2 SASEGT. The CDR3 spells CASSGSQGREQYF.

V gene TRBV7-9 combines with J gene TRBJ2-2; TCRdb calls TRBD2, which cannot be checked without DNA. Germline CDR1 reads SEHNR; CDR2 reads FQNEAQ (reference sequence). This CDR3 comprises 16 residues. The CDR3 reads CASSRGREANTGELFF.

This chain links TRBV6-1 with TRBJ2-7; TCRdb's D gene call, TRBD1, goes unchecked for lack of DNA. This CDR3 has 15 amino acids. Germline lookup yields CDR1 MNHNS and CDR2 SASEGT. This chain's CDR3 is CASSEVPGISYEQYF.

The chain couples TRBV12-3 or TRBV12-4 to TRBJ1-4; no DNA is available, so the TRBD1 call from TCRdb remains unchecked. CDR3 length: 15 amino acids. CDR3 residues: CASSSRGQANEKLFF.

The chain links TRBV4-3 to TRBJ2-1; TCRdb selects TRBD1, and the lack of DNA leaves this call unchecked. The germline gives CDR1 LGHNA, CDR2 YSLEER. The CDR3 extends over 15 amino acids. CDR3 loop: CASSQDQGAVNEQFF.

V gene TRBV9 combines with J gene TRBJ2-1; no DNA is available, so the TRBD2 call from TCRdb remains unchecked. The CDR3 sequence is 15 residues long. Per germline, CDR1 SGDLS and CDR2 YYNGEE. The chain's CDR3 is CASSVEGSGYNEQFF.

The CDR3 sequence is CASSLRRGGNQPQHF. The chain has TRBV28 and TRBJ1-5; as DNA is missing, the TRBD1 call by TCRdb cannot be tested. The CDR3 has 15 residues. Germline lookup yields CDR1 MDHEN and CDR2 SYDVKM.

This sequence joins TRBV20-1 and TRBJ2-5. The CDR3 contains 14 residues. Germline V gives CDR1 DFQATT, CDR2 SNEGSKA (reference sequence). CDR3 loop: CSARGPWQQETQYF.

This chain links TRBV6-1 with TRBJ2-5; TCRdb's D call of TRBD2 is untestable without DNA. Germline V gene sequence: CDR1 MNHNS, CDR2 SASEGT. The CDR3 is 14 residues long. Here the CDR3 reads CASSDPSSQETQYF.

The rearrangement links TRBV20-1 to TRBJ2-2. In germline, CDR1 is DFQATT, CDR2 SNEGSKA (reference sequence). The CDR3 runs 13 residues. CDR3 amino acids: CSADAANTGELFF.

J is TRBJ2-1 and V is TRBV29-1; as DNA is missing, the TRBD1 call by TCRdb cannot be tested. From germline, CDR1 is SQVTM and CDR2 ANQGSEA. The CDR3 has 14 residues. The CDR3 is CSVPLGTGVNEQFF.

This chain uses TRBV20-1 with TRBJ2-2; the D call from TCRdb, TRBD1, cannot be confirmed without DNA. This CDR3 spans 14 amino acids. Per the germline V gene, CDR1 is DFQATT and CDR2 is SNEGSKA (reference sequence). CDR3 residues: CSAEGGRGTGELFF.

V gene TRBV5-1 combines with J gene TRBJ1-4; TCRdb designates TRBD1, a call that cannot be tested without DNA. The CDR3 contains 15 residues. Germline V gene data show CDR1 as SGHRS and CDR2 as YFSETQ. The CDR3 here is CASSPGGATNEKLFF.

The chain links TRBV7-2 to TRBJ1-3; TCRdb's D gene call, TRBD1, goes unchecked for lack of DNA. CDR1 SGHTA and CDR2 FQGNSA come from the germline V gene. There are 15 residues in the CDR3. The CDR3 is CASSLGTVRPNTIYF. The full variable domain, completed using reference TRBV7-2 and TRBJ1-3, is GAGVSQSPSNKVTEKGKDVELRCDPISGHTALYWYRQSLGQGLEFLIYFQGNSAPDKSGLPSDRFSAERTGGSVSTLTIQRTQQEDSAVYLCASSLGTVRPNTIYFGEGSWLTVV.

The genes are TRBV7-2 and TRBJ2-2; no DNA is available, so the TRBD1 call from TCRdb remains unchecked. CDR3 length: 15 residues. CDR1 is SGHTA and CDR2 is FQGNSA in the germline V gene. CDR3 residues: CASSLRTARGGELFF.

The rearrangement uses TRBV7-2 and TRBJ2-7; TCRdb selects TRBD2, and the lack of DNA leaves this call unchecked. CDR1 and CDR2 (germline): SGHTA, FQGNSA. The CDR3 covers 15 residues. CDR3 sequence reads: CASSHDTSGSYEQYF.

The V gene is TRBV11-2, the J gene TRBJ2-1; TCRdb proposes TRBD2, but this gene call is untestable without DNA. From germline, CDR1 is SGHAT and CDR2 FQNNGV. The CDR3 extends over 18 amino acids. This CDR3 reads CASSLYATSGRASHEQFF.

V and J are TRBV20-1 and TRBJ2-1; with no DNA, the TCRdb D assignment of TRBD1 cannot be verified. This CDR3 contains 12 residues. CDR1 DFQATT and CDR2 SNEGSKA come from the germline V gene (reference sequence). The CDR3 loop is CSASRDFNEQFF.

The chain couples TRBV12-3 or TRBV12-4 to TRBJ1-6. CDR3 length equals 16 residues. CDR3: CASSLAFRGGTSPLHF.

The chain employs TRBV6-1 and TRBJ2-7; the TRBD1 assignment by TCRdb is unverifiable without DNA. Germline V lookup: CDR1 MNHNS, CDR2 SASEGT. The CDR3 length is 15 residues. The CDR3 is CASSNPGSGSYEQYF.

The chain combines TRBV20-1 with TRBJ2-1; TCRdb reports TRBD2, a call that lacks DNA to check it against. CDR3 length: 15 amino acids. Germline CDR1 is DFQATT and CDR2 is SNEGSKA (reference sequence). CDR3 in amino acids: CSAPPSGFSYNEQFF.

The chain carries TRBV5-1 and TRBJ2-2; no DNA is available, so the TRBD1 call from TCRdb remains unchecked. Per the germline V gene, CDR1 is SGHRS and CDR2 is YFSETQ. The CDR3 covers 15 residues. The CDR3 protein is CASSLLQGNTGELFF.

This sequence joins TRBV29-1 and TRBJ1-1. Germline assignment: CDR1 SQVTM and CDR2 ANQGSEA. The CDR3 sequence is 14 residues long. CDR3 loop: CSVGGGPMNTEAFF.

The chain joins TRBV7-9 to TRBJ2-3. Per the germline V gene, CDR1 is SEHNR and CDR2 is FQNEAQ (reference sequence). The CDR3 sequence is 13 residues long. This chain's CDR3 is CASSLGYTDTQYF.

The chain is built from TRBV12-3 or TRBV12-4 and TRBJ2-3; the TCRdb D gene call, TRBD2, has no DNA to confirm it. The CDR3 covers 13 residues. The CDR3 here is CASSLAGGGTQYF.

The V call is TRBV10-2, the J call TRBJ1-6. The CDR3 contains 14 residues. Germline V CDR1 and CDR2: WSHSY, SAAADI. CDR3 loop: CASSEWATPSPLHF.

The chain is built from TRBV27 and TRBJ2-3; TCRdb picks TRBD2, but there is no DNA to check that call. The CDR3 totals 17 residues. Germline assignment: CDR1 MNHEY and CDR2 SMNVEV (reference sequence). The CDR3 sequence is CASSRPGLAGSTDTQYF.

The V call is TRBV29-1, the J call TRBJ2-1. The CDR3 runs to 13 residues. Germline-derived CDR1 and CDR2 are SQVTM and ANQGSEA. The CDR3 region is CSVGFSHYNEQFF.